This T cell receptor beta chain was sequenced in a study of blood T cell repertoires in COVID-19. At the level of the study: T cells, B-cell-depleted T cells, or PBMCs provided the cDNA or gDNA that served as material.

The Seattle patients, enrolled during active infection, were followed longitudinally. Germline V gene data show CDR1 as KGHSH and CDR2 as LQKENI. Trimming at V came to 3 bases and at J to 4 bases, leaving 4 bases not matched to a gene. The CDR3 totals 15 residues. Repertoires were generated with immunoSEQ multiplex PCR, while TCRdb's copy carries only in-frame clones and drops some. The sample has roughly 50,000 clones, around 86% seen once; the top ten hold about 3%. This chain joins TRBV18 and TRBJ1-5; 9 positions match TRBD1. The source of this sequence is a woman aged 80 or over with COVID-19, enrolled during active disease. The sequenced sample consisted of peripheral blood. The CDR3 sequence: CASSPRDRENQPQHF. The DNA of the CDR3 is TGTGCCAGCTCACCTAGGGACAGGGAAAATCAGCCCCAGCATTTT.